Below are 19 T cell receptor beta chains sequenced from a single sample in a study of cytomegalovirus exposure and HLA in healthy donors. The study ran its PCR with 60 Vbeta and 13 Jbeta primers. Repertoires were generated with immunoSEQ multiplex PCR, while TCRdb's copy carries only in-frame clones and drops some. The sample has fewer than 250,000 clones, around 79% seen once. The sequencing input was PBMCs. The receptor source for this set is a woman aged 45-60 years in good health and CMV-seronegative.

The sample holds one count of this clone. The rearrangement uses TRBV6-5 and TRBJ1-2; 8 bases match TRBD1. CDR3 length: 14 residues. From germline, CDR1 is MNHEY and CDR2 SVGAGI. The trim removed 5 bases at V and 3 bases at J, leaving 5 bases unmatched. The CDR3 loop reads CASSGQGRDYGYTF. CDR3 coding DNA: TGTGCCAGCAGTGGACAGGGAAGGGACTATGGCTACACCTTC.

This clone turned up a few times. The chain carries TRBV2 and TRBJ1-2; perhaps TRBD1 as D (5 bases). V was pared by 7 bases and J by 8 bases, with 17 bases between. Germline CDR1 and CDR2: SNHLY and FYNNEI. The CDR3 has 13 amino acids. This chain's CDR3 is CASKEGQGRGYTF. The CDR3 nucleotides read TGTGCCAGCAAGGAAGGGCAGGGAAGGGGCTACACCTTC.

The rearrangement uses TRBV13 and TRBJ2-7; D possibly corresponds to TRBD2 (6 bases). The germline V gene has CDR1 PRHDT and CDR2 FYEKMQ (reference sequence). The germline V and J ends were trimmed by 5 bases and 0 bases, with 14 bases remaining between them. The CDR3 totals 15 residues. The CDR3 DNA reads TGTGCCAGCAGCGAATTAGCGGACTTCTCCTACGAGCAGTACTTC. It encodes CASSELADFSYEQYF.

The chain joins TRBV10-3 to TRBJ2-3; 11 bases map to TRBD2. Germline V gene lookup returns CDR1 ENHRY and CDR2 SYGVKD. The length of the CDR3 is 16 residues. J was trimmed by 5 bases and V by 4 bases; bases with no gene match: 8. CDR3 amino acids: CAISAFSGGAGDTQYF. The DNA of the CDR3 is TGTGCCATCAGTGCCTTTAGCGGGGGGGCAGGAGATACGCAGTATTTT.

This clone was seen only a few times. The chain carries TRBV5-1 and TRBJ2-7, with 7 bases identical to TRBD1. The CDR3 sequence is 12 residues long. J lost 8 bases, V lost 3 bases, and 5 bases had no gene match. Per the germline V gene, CDR1 is SGHRS and CDR2 is YFSETQ. CDR3 sequence reads: CASSSRQGKQYF. DNA for the CDR3: TGCGCCAGCAGCTCCCGACAGGGCAAGCAGTACTTC.

The rearrangement uses TRBV7-9 and TRBJ1-1; 7 bases map to TRBD1. This CDR3 is 14 amino acids long. V lost 1 base to trimming and J lost 5 bases; unmatched junction nucleotides: 4. The germline V gene has CDR1 SEHNR and CDR2 FQNEAQ (reference sequence). The CDR3 spells CASSLENRGTEAFF. Here the CDR3 DNA reads TGTGCCAGCAGCTTAGAAAACAGGGGAACTGAAGCTTTCTTT.

In regard to this clone: Other DNA variants within this sample encode the same CDR3. Here the CDR3 reads CASSPDSSYEQYF. The CDR3 nucleotides read TGTGCCAGCAGCCCTGACAGCTCCTACGAGCAGTACTTC. V gene TRBV7-9 combines with J gene TRBJ2-7, with D perhaps TRBD1 (5 bases). The germline V gene encodes CDR1 SEHNR and CDR2 FQNEAQ (reference sequence). This CDR3 contains 13 residues. V shed 5 bases and J shed 0 bases, with 8 bases lying between them.

This chain joins TRBV29-1 and TRBJ1-3, with TRBD1 as a possible D gene (5 bases). In germline, CDR1 is SQVTM, CDR2 ANQGSEA. Trimming took 7 bases from V and 0 from J, leaving 10 bases between them. The CDR3 covers 13 residues. This CDR3 is CSADSFSGNTIYF. The CDR3, as DNA: TGCAGCGCCGACAGCTTCTCTGGAAACACCATATATTTT.

The chain recombines TRBV5-1 with TRBJ2-2; a possible D gene is TRBD1 (5 bases). The CDR3 is made up of 16 amino acids. V lost 0 bases, J lost 3 bases, and 12 bases lay in between. CDR1 is SGHRS, CDR2 YFSETQ, per germline. The CDR3 region has the DNA TGCGCCAGCAGCTTGGCCCCCGTAGGGGACACCGGGGAGCTGTTTTTT. Translating gives CASSLAPVGDTGELFF.

V and J are TRBV27 and TRBJ2-3; TRBD1 matches 8 bases. The CDR3 runs to 15 residues. The V and J ends lost 8 bases and 0 bases, in that order; junction bases with no gene match: 7. Germline loops: CDR1 MNHEY, CDR2 SMNVEV (reference sequence). For the CDR3, the DNA is TGTGCCAGCGTTTTGACAGGGGCGAGCACAGATACGCAGTATTTT. It specifies CASVLTGASTDTQYF.

The V and J genes are TRBV5-4 and TRBJ2-7; TRBD1 agrees at 9 bases. Trimming took 4 bases from V and 4 from J; bases not matched to a gene: 9. The germline V gene has CDR1 SGHNT and CDR2 YYREEE (reference sequence). CDR3 length equals 15 residues. In nucleotides, the CDR3 is TGTGCCAGCAGCGCTTTCGGGACAGGGCCTTACGAGCAGTACTTC. The encoded protein is CASSAFGTGPYEQYF. The full variable domain, with the rest looked up from reference TRBV5-4 and TRBJ2-7, is ETGVTQSPTHLIKTRGQQVTLRCSSQSGHNTVSWYQQALGQGPQFIFQYYREEENGRGNFPPRFSGLQFPNYSSELNVNALELDDSALYLCASSAFGTGPYEQYFGPGTRLTVT.

In its sample, this clone was seen a few times. The chain recombines TRBV7-2 with TRBJ1-1; D is undetermined. The CDR3 consists of 13 residues. Trimming took 1 base from V and 6 from J, leaving 9 bases between them. The V gene's germline CDR1 is SGHTA and CDR2 FQGNSA. The CDR3 DNA follows: TGTGCCAGCAGCTTAGGTCGTCAGGCTGAAGCTTTCTTT. Protein product: CASSLGRQAEAFF.

This chain connects TRBV7-2 to TRBJ2-1; D possibly corresponds to TRBD1 (6 bases). Deletions cut 0 bases from V and 0 bases from J, with 12 bases between. The CDR3 has 17 residues. CDR1 is SGHTA and CDR2 is FQGNSA in the germline V gene. CDR3 residues: CASSLAAVDSSYNEQFF. DNA of the CDR3: TGTGCCAGCAGCTTAGCGGCGGTGGACAGCTCCTACAATGAGCAGTTCTTC.

To note about this clone: Additional DNA sequences in this sample encode the identical CDR3. The V call is TRBV11-2, the J call TRBJ2-7; 13 bases align to TRBD2. J was trimmed by 4 bases and V by 5 bases; bases with no gene match: 5. CDR1 is SGHAT, CDR2 FQNNGV, per germline. This CDR3 is built from 15 residues. The CDR3 loop is CASSPRTSGGYEQYF. CDR3 nucleotides: TGTGCCAGCAGCCCTCGGACTAGCGGGGGTTACGAGCAGTACTTC.

The chain joins TRBV27 to TRBJ1-5; D not certain. Per the germline V gene, CDR1 is MNHEY and CDR2 is SMNVEV (reference sequence). The CDR3 is 12 amino acids. The V end was cut by 6 bases, the J end by 2 bases, with 5 bases between. The CDR3 loop is CASRAGNQPQHF. The CDR3 DNA sequence: TGTGCCAGCAGGGCGGGCAATCAGCCCCAGCATTTT.

V and J are TRBV5-1 and TRBJ2-7; weak D call: TRBD1 (7 bases). The CDR3 is 17 amino acids. The V end was cut by 4 bases, the J end by 6 bases, with 26 bases between. Looked up from germline, CDR1 is SGHRS and CDR2 is YFSETQ. CDR3 amino acids: CASSHTVVSEGASEQYF. The DNA for the CDR3 is TGCGCCAGCAGCCACACGGTAGTTTCGGAGGGGGCTAGCGAGCAGTACTTC. The full variable domain, its missing parts supplied by reference TRBV5-1 and TRBJ2-7, is KAGVTQTPRYLIKTRGQQVTLSCSPISGHRSVSWYQQTPGQGLQFLFEYFSETQRNKGNFPGRFSGRQFSNSRSEMNVSTLELGDSALYLCASSHTVVSEGASEQYFGPGTRLTVT.

In its sample, this clone was seen a few times. The chain carries TRBV5-1 and TRBJ2-7; a weak D match, TRBD1 (6 bases). This CDR3 has 15 amino acids. CDR1 SGHRS and CDR2 YFSETQ come from the germline V gene. V gave up 0 bases and J gave up 0 bases, with 10 bases separating them. For the CDR3, the DNA is TGCGCCAGCAGCTTGGGTACAGGGCTCTCCTACGAGCAGTACTTC. It specifies CASSLGTGLSYEQYF.

The genes are TRBV21-1 and TRBJ1-1; the table's D call TRBD1 went unverified against the DNA. TRBV21-1 is a pseudogene locus. The CDR3 is made up of 15 amino acids. This CDR3 is CASSNLTGRGTEAFF. The DNA for the CDR3 is TGTGCCAGCAGCAACTTGACAGGCAGGGGGACTGAAGCTTTCTTT.

The chain links TRBV6-1 to TRBJ2-7; no reliable D call. The germline CDR1 and CDR2 sequences are MNHNS and SASEGT. The CDR3 runs to 15 residues. Trimming stripped 4 bases from V and 0 bases from J, with 13 bases between. The DNA for the CDR3 is TGTGCCAGCAGTGGAATTCCGCAGGCCTCCTACGAGCAGTACTTC. The encoded protein is CASSGIPQASYEQYF.